This TCR beta chain was found in a study of blood T cell repertoires in COVID-19. Across the whole study: Sites across the United States, Italy and Spain contributed samples from acute and convalescent COVID-19. T cells, B-cell-depleted T cells, or PBMCs supplied cDNA or gDNA.

Original processing methods: Researchers report that nucleated cell counts were estimated from reference gene primer amplification. Some clones are missing from TCRdb's copy, which holds only in-frame ones; the method was immunoSEQ multiplex PCR. V and J calls and clone size are those listed in that table; D and trimming were worked out from the DNA. The sample records hundreds of thousands of clones, roughly 85% being singletons. V lost 2 bases to trimming and J lost 5 bases, with 7 bases between them. The CDR3 contains 12 residues. Germline-derived CDR1 and CDR2 are SGHDT and YYEEEE. The TCR was taken from a woman aged 18 to 35 who had recovered from COVID-19. The V and J genes are TRBV5-6 and TRBJ1-1, with D unclear. The sequenced sample was peripheral blood. CDR3 amino acids: CASSFYGTEAFF. The CDR3, as DNA: TGTGCCAGCAGCTTTTACGGGACTGAAGCTTTCTTT.